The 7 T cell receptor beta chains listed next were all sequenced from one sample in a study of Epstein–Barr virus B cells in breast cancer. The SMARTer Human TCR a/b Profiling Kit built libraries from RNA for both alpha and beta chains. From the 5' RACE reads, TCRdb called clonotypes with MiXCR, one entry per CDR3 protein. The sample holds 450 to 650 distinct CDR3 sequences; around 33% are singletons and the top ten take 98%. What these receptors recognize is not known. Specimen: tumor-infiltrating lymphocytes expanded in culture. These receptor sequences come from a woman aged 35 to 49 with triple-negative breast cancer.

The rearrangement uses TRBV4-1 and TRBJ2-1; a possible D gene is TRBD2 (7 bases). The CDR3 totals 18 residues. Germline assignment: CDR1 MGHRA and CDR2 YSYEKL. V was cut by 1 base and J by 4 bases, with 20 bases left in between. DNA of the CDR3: TGCGCCAGCAGCCAAGCTCGTTGGGAGGGGGGCCGTTACAATGAGCAGTTCTTC. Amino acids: CASSQARWEGGRYNEQFF.

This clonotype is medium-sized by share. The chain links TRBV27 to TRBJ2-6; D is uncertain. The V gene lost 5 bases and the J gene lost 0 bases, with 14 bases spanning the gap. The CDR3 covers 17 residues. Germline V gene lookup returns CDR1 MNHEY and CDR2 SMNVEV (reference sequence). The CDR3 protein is CASSHSFQVSGANVLTF. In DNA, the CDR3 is TGTGCCAGCAGTCACTCATTTCAGGTCTCTGGGGCCAACGTCCTGACTTTC.

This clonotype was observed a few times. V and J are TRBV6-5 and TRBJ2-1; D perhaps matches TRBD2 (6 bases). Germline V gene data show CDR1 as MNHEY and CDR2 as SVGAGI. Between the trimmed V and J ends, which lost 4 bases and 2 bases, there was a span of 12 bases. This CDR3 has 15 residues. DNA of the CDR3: TGTGCCAGCAGTTCCCCAGGGAGGACCTACAATGAGCAGTTCTTC. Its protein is CASSSPGRTYNEQFF.

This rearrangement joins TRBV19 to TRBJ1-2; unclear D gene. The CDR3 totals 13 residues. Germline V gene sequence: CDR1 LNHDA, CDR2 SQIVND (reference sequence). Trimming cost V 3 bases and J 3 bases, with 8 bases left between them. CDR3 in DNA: TGTGCCAGTAGTATGGCTCAGGACTATGGCTACACCTTC. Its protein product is CASSMAQDYGYTF.

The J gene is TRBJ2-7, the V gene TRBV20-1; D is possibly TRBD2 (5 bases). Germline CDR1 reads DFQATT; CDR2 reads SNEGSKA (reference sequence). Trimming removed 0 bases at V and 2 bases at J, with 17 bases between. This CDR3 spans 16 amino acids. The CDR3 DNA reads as TGCAGTGCTAGAGATCTGCTAGCAAGAAGTCCCTACGAGCAGTACTTC. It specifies CSARDLLARSPYEQYF.

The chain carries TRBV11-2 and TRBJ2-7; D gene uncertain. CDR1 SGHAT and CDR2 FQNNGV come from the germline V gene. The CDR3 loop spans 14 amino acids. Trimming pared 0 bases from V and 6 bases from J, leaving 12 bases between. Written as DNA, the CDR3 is TGTGCCAGCAGCTTAGATTCGTCCAGGCGCGAGCAGTACTTC. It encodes CASSLDSSRREQYF.

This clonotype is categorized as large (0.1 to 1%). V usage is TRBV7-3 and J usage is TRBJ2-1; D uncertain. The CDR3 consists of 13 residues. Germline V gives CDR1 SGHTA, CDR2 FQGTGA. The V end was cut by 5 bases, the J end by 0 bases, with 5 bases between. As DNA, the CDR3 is TGTGCCAGCAGCCCCAGCTCCTACAATGAGCAGTTCTTC. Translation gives CASSPSSYNEQFF.